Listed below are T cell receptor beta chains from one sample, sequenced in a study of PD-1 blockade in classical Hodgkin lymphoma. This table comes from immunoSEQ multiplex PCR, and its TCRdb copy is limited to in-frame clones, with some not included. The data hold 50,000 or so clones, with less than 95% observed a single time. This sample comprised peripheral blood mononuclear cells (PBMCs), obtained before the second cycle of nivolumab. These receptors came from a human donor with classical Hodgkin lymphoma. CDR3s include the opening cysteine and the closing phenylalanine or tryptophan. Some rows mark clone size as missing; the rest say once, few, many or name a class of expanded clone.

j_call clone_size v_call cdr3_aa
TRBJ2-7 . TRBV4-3 CASSPRGPKDSPSPYEQYF
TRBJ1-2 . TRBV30 CAWSADRYYGYTF
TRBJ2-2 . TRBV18 CASSPNTGELFF
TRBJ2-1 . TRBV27 CASSPLSGRSSSYNEQFF
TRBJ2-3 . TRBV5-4 CASSLGWGGADTQYF
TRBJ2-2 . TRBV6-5 CASRANTGELFF
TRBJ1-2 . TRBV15 CATSRDRDGGYTF
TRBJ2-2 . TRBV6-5 CASSYLPTGNTGELFF
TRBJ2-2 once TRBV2 CASSESGTGELFF
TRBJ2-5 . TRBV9 CASSGDWEETQYF
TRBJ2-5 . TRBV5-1 CASSLGTEGGTQYF
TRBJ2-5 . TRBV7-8 CASSIFKREETQYF
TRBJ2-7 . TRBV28 CASSLIRGEQYF
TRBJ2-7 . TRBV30 CAWSVPWRGPTYEQYF
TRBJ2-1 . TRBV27 CASSSTGSGNEQFF
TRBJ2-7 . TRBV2 CASSEGQGAYEQYF
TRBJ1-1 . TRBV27 CASSFLYRGDMNTEAFF
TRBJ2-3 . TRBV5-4 CASSLVPGSETDTQYF
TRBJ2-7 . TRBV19 CASSISGELGYEQYF
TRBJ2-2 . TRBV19 CASSIVPGPNTGELFF
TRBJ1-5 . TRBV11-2 CASSFWGDSNQPQHF
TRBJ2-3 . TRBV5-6 CASSFEDTQYF
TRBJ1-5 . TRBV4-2 CASSQDGSGAHQPQHF
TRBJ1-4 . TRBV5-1 CASSFGDATNEKLFF
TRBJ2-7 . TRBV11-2 CASSSGGAPYEQYF
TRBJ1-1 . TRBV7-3 CASSLLPPRDRAHTEAFF
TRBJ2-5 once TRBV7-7 CASRPGIAGGQETQYF
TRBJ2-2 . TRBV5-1 CASTPPRNTGELFF
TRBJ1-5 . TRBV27 CASSSVWEGQPQHF
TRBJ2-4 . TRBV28 CASSPVGGVTKNIQYF
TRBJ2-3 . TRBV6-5 CASSYAGLETQYF
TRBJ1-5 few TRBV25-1 CASSESGAGQPQHF
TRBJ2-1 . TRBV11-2 CASSWTSGFYNEQFF
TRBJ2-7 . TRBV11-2 CASSLPASGTYEQYF
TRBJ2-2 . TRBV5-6 CASSPTDRADTGELFF
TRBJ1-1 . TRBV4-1 CASSQAGTMNTEAFF
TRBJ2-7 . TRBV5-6 CASSLDNEQYF
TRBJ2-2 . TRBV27 CASSSNPTGVGELFF
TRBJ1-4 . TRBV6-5 CASSYSWGANEKLFF
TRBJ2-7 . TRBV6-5 CASSYRAGAVYEQYF
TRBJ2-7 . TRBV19 CASSIDEGQGYEQYF
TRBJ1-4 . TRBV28 CASTGRVEEKLFF
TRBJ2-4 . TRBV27 CASSLSTLAKNIQYF
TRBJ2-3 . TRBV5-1 CASYGGYTSTDTQYF
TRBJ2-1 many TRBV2 CASSEGTGDEQFF
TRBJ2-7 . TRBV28 CASSELQGALSYEQYF
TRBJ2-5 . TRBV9 CASSTWDVPQETQYF
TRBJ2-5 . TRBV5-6 CASSLEAEPLQETQYF